This T cell receptor beta chain was identified during a study of cytomegalovirus exposure and HLA in healthy donors. A word on this clone: As yet, its antigen is unknown.

General study results and limits: Later work showed greater clonal expansion in HLA-associated TCR beta chains than in equally common others. There were some public TCRs occurring in many donors, but most TCR sequences were rare.

Trimming cost V 2 bases and J 2 bases, with 13 bases left between them. Per the germline V gene, CDR1 is SGHNT and CDR2 is YYREEE (reference sequence). The CDR3 has 15 residues. PCR used 60 Vbeta primers and 13 Jbeta primers. The data were produced by immunoSEQ multiplex PCR, yet TCRdb's version contains in-frame clones alone and is incomplete. Here the sample spans over 95,000 clones, roughly two thirds being singletons. The source is a man younger than 35 in good health and CMV-seropositive. The specimen sequenced was PBMCs. This sequence joins TRBV5-4 and TRBJ2-5, with a weak D call TRBD2 (6 bases). CDR3 coding DNA: TGTGCCAGCAGCTTTAGGACGGGGGTGCAAGAGACCCAGTACTTC. Its translation: CASSFRTGVQETQYF.